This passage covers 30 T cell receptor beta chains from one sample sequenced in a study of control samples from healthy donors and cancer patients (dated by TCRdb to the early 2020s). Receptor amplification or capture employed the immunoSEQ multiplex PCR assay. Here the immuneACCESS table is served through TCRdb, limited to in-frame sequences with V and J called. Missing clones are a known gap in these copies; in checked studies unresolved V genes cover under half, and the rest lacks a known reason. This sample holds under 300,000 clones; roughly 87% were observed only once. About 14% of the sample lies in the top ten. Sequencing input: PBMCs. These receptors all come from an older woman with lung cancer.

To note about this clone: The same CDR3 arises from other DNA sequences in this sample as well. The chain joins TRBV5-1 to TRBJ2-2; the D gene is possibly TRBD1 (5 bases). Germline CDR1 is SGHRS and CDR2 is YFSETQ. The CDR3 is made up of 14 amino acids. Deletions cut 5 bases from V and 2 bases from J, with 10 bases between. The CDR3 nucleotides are TGCGCCAGCAGGCCCGACAGTAACACCGGGGAGCTGTTTTTT. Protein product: CASRPDSNTGELFF.

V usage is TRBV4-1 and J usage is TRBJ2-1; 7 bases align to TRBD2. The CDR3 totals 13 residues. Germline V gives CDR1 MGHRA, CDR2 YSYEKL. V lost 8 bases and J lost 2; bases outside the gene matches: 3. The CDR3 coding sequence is TGCGCCAGCCTGGGGGGGACCTACAATGAGCAGTTCTTC. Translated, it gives CASLGGTYNEQFF.

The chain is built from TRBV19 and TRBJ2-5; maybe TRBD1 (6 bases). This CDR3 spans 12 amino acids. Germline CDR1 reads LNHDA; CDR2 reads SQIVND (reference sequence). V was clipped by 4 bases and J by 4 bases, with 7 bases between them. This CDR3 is CASSTRGETQYF. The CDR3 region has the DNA TGTGCCAGTAGTACCAGGGGAGAGACCCAGTACTTC.

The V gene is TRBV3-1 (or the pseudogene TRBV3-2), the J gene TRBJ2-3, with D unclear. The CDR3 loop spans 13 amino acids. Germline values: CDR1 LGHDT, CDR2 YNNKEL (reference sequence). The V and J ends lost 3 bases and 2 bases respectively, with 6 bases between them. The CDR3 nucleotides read TGTGCCAGCAGCCAGCAGGACACAGATACGCAGTATTTT. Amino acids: CASSQQDTDTQYF.

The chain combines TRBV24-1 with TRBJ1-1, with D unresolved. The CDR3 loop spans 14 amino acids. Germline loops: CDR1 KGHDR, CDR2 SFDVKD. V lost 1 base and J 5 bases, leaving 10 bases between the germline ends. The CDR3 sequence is CATSDLMRRTEAFF. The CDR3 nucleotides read TGTGCCACCAGTGATTTAATGAGGCGGACTGAAGCTTTCTTT.

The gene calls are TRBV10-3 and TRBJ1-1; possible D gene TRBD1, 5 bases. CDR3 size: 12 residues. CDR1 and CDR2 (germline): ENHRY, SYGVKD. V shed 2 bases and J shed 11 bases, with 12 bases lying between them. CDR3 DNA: TGTGCCATCAGTGAGATAGGGACCGGGGCTTTCTTT. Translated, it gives CAISEIGTGAFF.

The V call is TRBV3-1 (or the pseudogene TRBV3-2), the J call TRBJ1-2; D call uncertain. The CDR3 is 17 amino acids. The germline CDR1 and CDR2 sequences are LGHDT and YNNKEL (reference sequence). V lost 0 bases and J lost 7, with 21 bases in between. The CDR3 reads CASSQDVVYIPTAGYTF. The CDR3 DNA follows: TGTGCCAGCAGCCAAGATGTTGTGTACATACCAACCGCTGGCTACACCTTC.

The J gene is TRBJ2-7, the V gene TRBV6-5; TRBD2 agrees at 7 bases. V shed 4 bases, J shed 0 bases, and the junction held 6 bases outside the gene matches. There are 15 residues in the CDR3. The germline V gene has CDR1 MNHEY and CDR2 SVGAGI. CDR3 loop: CASSSGTKSSYEQYF. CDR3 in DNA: TGTGCCAGCAGTTCCGGGACTAAAAGCTCCTACGAGCAGTACTTC.

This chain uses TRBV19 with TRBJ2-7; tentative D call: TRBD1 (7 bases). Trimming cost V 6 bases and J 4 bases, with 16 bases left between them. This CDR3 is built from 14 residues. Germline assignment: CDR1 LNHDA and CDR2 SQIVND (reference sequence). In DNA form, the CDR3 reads TGTGCCAGTAGGCCCAGGGGGACTGGATACGAGCAGTACTTC. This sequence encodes CASRPRGTGYEQYF.

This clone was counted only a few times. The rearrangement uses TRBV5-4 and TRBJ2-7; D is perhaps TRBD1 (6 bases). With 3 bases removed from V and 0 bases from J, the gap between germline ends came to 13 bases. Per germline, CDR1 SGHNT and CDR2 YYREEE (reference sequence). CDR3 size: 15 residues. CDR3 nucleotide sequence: TGTGCCAGCAGCTCCCGGGACAAGAGCTCCTACGAGCAGTACTTC. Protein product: CASSSRDKSSYEQYF. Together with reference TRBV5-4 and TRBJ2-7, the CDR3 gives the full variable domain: ETGVTQSPTHLIKTRGQQVTLRCSSQSGHNTVSWYQQALGQGPQFIFQYYREEENGRGNFPPRFSGLQFPNYSSELNVNALELDDSALYLCASSSRDKSSYEQYFGPGTRLTVT.

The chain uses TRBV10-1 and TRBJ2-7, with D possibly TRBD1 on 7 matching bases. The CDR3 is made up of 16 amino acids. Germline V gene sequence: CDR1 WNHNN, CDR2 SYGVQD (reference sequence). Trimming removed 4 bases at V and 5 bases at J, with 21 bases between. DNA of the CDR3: TGCGCCAGCAGTGGCGGGACAGATTTTTTGAGCCACGAGCAGTACTTC. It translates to CASSGGTDFLSHEQYF.

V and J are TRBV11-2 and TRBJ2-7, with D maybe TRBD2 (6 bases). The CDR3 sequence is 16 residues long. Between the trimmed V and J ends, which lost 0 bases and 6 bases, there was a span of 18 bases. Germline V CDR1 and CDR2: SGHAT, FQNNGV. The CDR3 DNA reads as TGTGCCAGCAGCTTAGAAGTGGCGGGATCTCCTATCGAGCAGTACTTC. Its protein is CASSLEVAGSPIEQYF.

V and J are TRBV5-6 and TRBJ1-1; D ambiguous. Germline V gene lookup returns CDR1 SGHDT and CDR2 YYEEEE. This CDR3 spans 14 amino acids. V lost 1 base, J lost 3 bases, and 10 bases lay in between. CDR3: CASSLTNRDTEAFF. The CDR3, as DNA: TGTGCCAGCAGCTTGACTAATCGGGACACTGAAGCTTTCTTT.

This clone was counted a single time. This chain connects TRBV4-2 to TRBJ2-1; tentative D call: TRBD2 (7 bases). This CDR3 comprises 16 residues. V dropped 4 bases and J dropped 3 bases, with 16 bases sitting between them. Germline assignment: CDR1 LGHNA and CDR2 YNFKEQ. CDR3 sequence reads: CASSPGAGEDYNEQFF. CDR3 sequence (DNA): TGTGCCAGCAGCCCGGGGGCGGGAGAAGACTACAATGAGCAGTTCTTC.

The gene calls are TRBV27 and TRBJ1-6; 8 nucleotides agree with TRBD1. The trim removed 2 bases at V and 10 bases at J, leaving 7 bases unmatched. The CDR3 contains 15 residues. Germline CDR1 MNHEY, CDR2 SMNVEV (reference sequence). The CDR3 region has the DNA TGTGCCAGCAGTTTAACCCAGGGGGCAGGATCACCCCTCCACTTT. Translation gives CASSLTQGAGSPLHF.

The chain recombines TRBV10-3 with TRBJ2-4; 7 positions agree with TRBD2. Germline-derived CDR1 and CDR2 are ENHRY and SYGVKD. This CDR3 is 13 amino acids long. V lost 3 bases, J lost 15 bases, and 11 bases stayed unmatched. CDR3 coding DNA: TGTGCCATCAGTGAAGGTGGGGGGGAAGTCTCGTACTTC. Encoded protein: CAISEGGGEVSYF.

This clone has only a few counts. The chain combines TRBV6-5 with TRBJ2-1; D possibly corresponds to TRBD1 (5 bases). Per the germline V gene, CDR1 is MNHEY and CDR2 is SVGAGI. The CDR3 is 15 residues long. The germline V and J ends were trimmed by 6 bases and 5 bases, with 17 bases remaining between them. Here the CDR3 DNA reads TGTGCCAGCAGCCAAAGGGGCCTGATTAACAATGAGCAGTTCTTC. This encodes CASSQRGLINNEQFF.

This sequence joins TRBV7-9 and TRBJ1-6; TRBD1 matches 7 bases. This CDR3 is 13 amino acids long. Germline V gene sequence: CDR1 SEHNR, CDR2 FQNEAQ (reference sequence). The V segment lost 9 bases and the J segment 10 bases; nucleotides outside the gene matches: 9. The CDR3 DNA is TGTGCCAGTAGACAGGGCCAGGGATCACCCCTCCACTTT. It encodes CASRQGQGSPLHF.

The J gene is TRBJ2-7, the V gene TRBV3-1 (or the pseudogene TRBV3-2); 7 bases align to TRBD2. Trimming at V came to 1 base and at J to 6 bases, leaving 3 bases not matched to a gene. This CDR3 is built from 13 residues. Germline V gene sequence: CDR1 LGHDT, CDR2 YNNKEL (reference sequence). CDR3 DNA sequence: TGTGCCAGCAGCCAAGTGGGAGGGCGCGAGCAGTACTTC. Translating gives CASSQVGGREQYF.

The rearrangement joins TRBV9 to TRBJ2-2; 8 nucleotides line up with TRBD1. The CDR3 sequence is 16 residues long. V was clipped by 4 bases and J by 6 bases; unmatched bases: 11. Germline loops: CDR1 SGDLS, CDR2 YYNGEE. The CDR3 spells CASSLTGGAGAGELFF. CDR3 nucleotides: TGTGCCAGCAGCCTTACAGGGGGAGCGGGCGCCGGGGAGCTGTTTTTT.

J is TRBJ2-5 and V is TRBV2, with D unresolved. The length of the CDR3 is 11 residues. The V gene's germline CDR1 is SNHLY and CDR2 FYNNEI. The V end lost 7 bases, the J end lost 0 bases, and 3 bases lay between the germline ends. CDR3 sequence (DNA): TGTGCCAGCAAGTACCAAGAGACCCAGTACTTC. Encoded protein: CASKYQETQYF.

DNA of the CDR3: TGTGCCAGCAGCCCAGTCAACGCGGCCTACGAGCAGTACTTC. Translating gives CASSPVNAAYEQYF. This chain connects TRBV4-2 to TRBJ2-7; D not resolved. The CDR3 loop spans 14 amino acids. Germline lookup yields CDR1 LGHNA and CDR2 YNFKEQ. V lost 4 bases to trimming and J lost 2 bases, with 12 bases between them.

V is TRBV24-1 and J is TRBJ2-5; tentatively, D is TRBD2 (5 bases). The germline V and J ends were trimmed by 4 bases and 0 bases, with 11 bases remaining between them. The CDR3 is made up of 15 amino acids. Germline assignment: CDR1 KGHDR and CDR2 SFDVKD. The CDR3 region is CATSDPGLHQETQYF. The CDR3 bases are TGTGCCACCAGTGACCCCGGACTCCACCAAGAGACCCAGTACTTC.

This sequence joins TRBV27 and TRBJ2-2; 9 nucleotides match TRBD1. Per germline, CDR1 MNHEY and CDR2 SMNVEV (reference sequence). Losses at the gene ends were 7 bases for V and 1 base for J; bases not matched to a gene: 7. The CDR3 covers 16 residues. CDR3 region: CASTGTGLWNTGELFF. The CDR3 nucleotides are TGTGCCAGCACAGGGACAGGGCTTTGGAACACCGGGGAGCTGTTTTTT.

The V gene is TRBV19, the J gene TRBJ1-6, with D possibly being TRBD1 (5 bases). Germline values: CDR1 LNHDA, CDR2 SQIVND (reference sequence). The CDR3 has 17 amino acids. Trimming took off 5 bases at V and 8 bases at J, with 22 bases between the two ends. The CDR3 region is CASSRDGTLVGYSPLHF. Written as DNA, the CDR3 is TGTGCCAGTAGTCGGGACGGGACTCTCGTAGGATATTCACCCCTCCACTTT.

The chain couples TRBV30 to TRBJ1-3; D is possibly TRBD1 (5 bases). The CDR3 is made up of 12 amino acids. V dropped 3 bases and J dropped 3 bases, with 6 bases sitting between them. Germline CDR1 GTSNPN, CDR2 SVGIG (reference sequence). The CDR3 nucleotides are TGTGCCTGGAGGGGGGGTGGAAACACCATATATTTT. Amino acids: CAWRGGGNTIYF. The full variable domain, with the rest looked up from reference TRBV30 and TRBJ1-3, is SQTIHQWPATLVQPVGSPLSLECTVEGTSNPNLYWYRQAAGRGLQLLFYSVGIGQISSEVPQNLSASRPQDRQFILSSKKLLLSDSGFYLCAWRGGGNTIYFGEGSWLTVV.

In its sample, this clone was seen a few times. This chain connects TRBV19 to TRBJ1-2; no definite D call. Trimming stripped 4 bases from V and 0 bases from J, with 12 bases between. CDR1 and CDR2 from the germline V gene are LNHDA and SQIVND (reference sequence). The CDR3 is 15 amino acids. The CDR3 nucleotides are TGTGCCAGTAGTAATCCCGTTCTCGCTAACTATGGCTACACCTTC. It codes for CASSNPVLANYGYTF.

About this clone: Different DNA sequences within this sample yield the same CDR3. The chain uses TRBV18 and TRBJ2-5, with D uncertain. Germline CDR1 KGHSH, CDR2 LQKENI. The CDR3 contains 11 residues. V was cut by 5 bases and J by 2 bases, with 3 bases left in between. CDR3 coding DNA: TGTGCCAGCTCATCGCAAGAGACCCAGTACTTC. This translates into CASSSQETQYF. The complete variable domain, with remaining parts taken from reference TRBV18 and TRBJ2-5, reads NAGVMQNPRHLVRRRGQEARLRCSPMKGHSHVYWYRQLPEEGLKFMVYLQKENIIDESGMPKERFSAEFPKEGPSILRIQQVVRGDSAAYFCASSSQETQYFGPGTRLLVL.

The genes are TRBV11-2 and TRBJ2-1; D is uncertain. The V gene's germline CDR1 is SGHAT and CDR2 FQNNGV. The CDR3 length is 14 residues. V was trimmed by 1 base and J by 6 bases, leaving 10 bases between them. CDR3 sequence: CASSLGGPSNEQFF. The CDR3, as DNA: TGTGCCAGCAGCTTAGGAGGACCTAGCAATGAGCAGTTCTTC.

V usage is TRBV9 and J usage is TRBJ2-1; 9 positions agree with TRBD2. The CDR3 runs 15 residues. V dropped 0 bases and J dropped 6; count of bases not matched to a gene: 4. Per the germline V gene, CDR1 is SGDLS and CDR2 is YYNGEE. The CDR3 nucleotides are TGTGCCAGCAGCGTAGGAGCGGGGGGTGTCAATGAGCAGTTCTTC. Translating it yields CASSVGAGGVNEQFF.